This TCR delta chain appears in the sequencing data of a study of gamma-delta T cells after stem cell transplantation. TCRdb made new clone calls on the RT-PCR reads using CATT. The sample yields 2,800 or so delta-chain clones, approximately 4.3% seen once. By its share, this clone is medium-sized. This CDR3 is 21 amino acids long. Looked up from germline, CDR1 is GEAIGNYY and CDR2 is EKD. The V segment lost 3 bases and the J segment 0 bases; nucleotides outside the gene matches: 10. The rearrangement uses TRDV2 and TRDJ3, with TRDD3 identical over 13 bases. This receptor was taken from a human donor. It is not recorded whose cells these are; they may come from a transplant donor. Sequenced input: gamma-delta T cells. The CDR3 bases are TGTGCCTGTGACCCCATACTGGGGGATACGCCAAGCTCCTGGGACACCCGACAGATGTTTTTC. Translation: CACDPILGDTPSSWDTRQMFF.